Sequencing of this TCR beta chain was carried out in a study of blood T cell repertoires in COVID-19. Sequencing used immunoSEQ multiplex PCR; TCRdb keeps in-frame clones, though not all of them. The sample has 150,000 to 200,000 clones; roughly 90% are singletons. Germline V CDR1 and CDR2: SGHVS, FQNEAQ. The ends were cut back, 10 bases at V and 4 bases at J, with 13 bases in the middle. The CDR3 totals 13 residues. The TCR was taken from a man aged 50-60 years with acute or convalescent COVID-19. The source material was peripheral blood. The chain links TRBV7-8 to TRBJ2-2; perhaps TRBD1 as D (6 bases). CDR3 bases: TGTGCCACTCAGGGGTTGCCCACCGGGGAGCTGTTTTTT. Translation gives CATQGLPTGELFF.